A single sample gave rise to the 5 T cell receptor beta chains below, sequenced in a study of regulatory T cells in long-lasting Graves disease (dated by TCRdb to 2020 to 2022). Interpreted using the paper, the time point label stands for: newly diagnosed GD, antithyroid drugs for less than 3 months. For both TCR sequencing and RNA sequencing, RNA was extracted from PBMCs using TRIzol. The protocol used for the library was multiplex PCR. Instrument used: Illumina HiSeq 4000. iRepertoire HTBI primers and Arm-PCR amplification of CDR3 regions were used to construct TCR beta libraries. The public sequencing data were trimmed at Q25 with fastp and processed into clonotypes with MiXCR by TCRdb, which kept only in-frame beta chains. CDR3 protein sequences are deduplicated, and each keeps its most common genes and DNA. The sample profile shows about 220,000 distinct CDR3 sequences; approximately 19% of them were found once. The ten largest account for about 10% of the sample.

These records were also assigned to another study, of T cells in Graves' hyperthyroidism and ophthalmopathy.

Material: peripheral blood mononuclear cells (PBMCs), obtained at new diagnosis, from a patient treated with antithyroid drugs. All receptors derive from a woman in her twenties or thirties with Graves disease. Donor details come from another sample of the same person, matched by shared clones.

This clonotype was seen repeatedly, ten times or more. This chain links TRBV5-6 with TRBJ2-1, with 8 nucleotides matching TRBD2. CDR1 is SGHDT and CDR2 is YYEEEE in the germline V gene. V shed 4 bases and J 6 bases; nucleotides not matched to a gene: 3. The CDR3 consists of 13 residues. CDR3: CASSRGLANEQFF. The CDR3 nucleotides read TGTGCCAGCAGCCGCGGACTAGCCAATGAGCAGTTCTTC.

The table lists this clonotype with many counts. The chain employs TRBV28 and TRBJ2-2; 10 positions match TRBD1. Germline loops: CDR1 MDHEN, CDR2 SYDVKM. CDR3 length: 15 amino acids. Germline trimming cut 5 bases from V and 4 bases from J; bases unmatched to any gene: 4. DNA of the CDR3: TGTGCCAGCAGTCCGGGACAGGGGTTCACCGGGGAGCTGTTTTTT. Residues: CASSPGQGFTGELFF.

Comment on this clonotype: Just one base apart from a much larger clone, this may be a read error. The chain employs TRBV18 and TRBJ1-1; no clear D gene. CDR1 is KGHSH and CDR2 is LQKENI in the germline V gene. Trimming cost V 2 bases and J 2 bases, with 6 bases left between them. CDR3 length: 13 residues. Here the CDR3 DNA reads TGTGCCAGCTCACCAAAGGCAAACACTGAAGCTTTCTTT. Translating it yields CASSPKANTEAFF.

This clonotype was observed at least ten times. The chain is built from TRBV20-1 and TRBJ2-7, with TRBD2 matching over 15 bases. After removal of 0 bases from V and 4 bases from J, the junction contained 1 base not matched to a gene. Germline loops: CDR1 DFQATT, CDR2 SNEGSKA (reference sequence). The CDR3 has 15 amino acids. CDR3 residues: CSARDGTSGRYEQYF. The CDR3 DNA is TGCAGTGCTAGAGACGGGACTAGCGGGAGGTACGAGCAGTACTTC.

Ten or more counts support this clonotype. CDR3 region: CASSQVGSGNTEAFF. CDR3 sequence (DNA): TGCGCCAGCAGCCAAGTTGGTTCGGGGAACACTGAAGCTTTCTTT. The chain has TRBV4-1 and TRBJ1-1; no clear D. The V end lost 1 base, the J end lost 1 base, and 10 bases lay between the germline ends. The V gene's germline CDR1 is MGHRA and CDR2 YSYEKL. The CDR3 extends over 15 amino acids.